The source of this TCR beta chain is a study of vaccination and CD4 T cells after COVID-19. Study observations and caveats: SARS-CoV-2-reactive clonotype medians increased from roughly 21 to 40, not significantly.

The treatment denotes: roughly ten-day PBMC culture with coronavirus spike peptide pools or control peptides (ViraFEST assay). This clonotype was counted a few times. Its antigen is not known. With the Oncomine TCR Beta short-read assay, DNA from cultured CD4+ T cells was sequenced. Cultured CD4+ T cells yielded the extracted genomic DNA. TCRdb ran MiXCR on the PCR reads and lists one entry per CDR3 protein. The table records over 13,000 distinct CDR3 sequences, under 25% of them present only once. Sequencing input: cultured CD4+ T cells from blood. The sequence was collected from a human donor with COVID-19.

CDR3 protein: CASSRGANTEAFF. The CDR3 bases are TGTGCCAGCAGCCGGGGGGCGAACACTGAAGCTTTCTTT. The V gene is TRBV7-9, the J gene TRBJ1-1; TRBD1 is a possible D gene (6 bases). The CDR3 totals 13 residues. The germline gives CDR1 SEHNR, CDR2 FQNEAQ (reference sequence). Trimming took 5 bases from V and 1 from J, leaving 8 bases between them.